The 16 T cell receptor beta chains reported below all come from one sample, sequenced in a study of molecular identifiers for immune sequencing clone quantification. TCRdb called the PCR reads again in MiXCR, with one record for every CDR3 protein. The sample carries 400,000 to 600,000 distinct CDR3 sequences, less than 30% recorded once. Sequences were obtained from naive CD8+ T cells from blood, with Jurkat cell RNA spiked in. Subset meaning: FACS-sorted CD8+CD4-CCR7+CD45RA+ naive T cells. These receptors came from a human donor in good health. Some libraries in this study had Jurkat cell RNA spiked in.

This clonotype was observed a handful of times. The V and J genes are TRBV13 and TRBJ2-7; D not resolved. The CDR3 is 11 amino acids. Germline CDR1 is PRHDT and CDR2 is FYEKMQ (reference sequence). Trimming cost V 4 bases and J 5 bases, with 6 bases left between them. CDR3 DNA: TGTGCCAGCAGCTCCGTCAACGAGCAGTACTTC. Amino acids: CASSSVNEQYF.

This clonotype was seen a few times. V and J are TRBV27 and TRBJ2-7, with D perhaps TRBD1 (5 bases). Trimming took 8 bases from V and 4 from J, leaving 18 bases between them. CDR1 is MNHEY, CDR2 SMNVEV, per germline (reference sequence). The CDR3 covers 14 residues. Here the CDR3 DNA reads TGTGCCAGCGGGCAAACGGGCCAGGGTTACGAGCAGTACTTC. As protein: CASGQTGQGYEQYF.

This clonotype was counted only a few times. CDR3 sequence (DNA): TGTGCCAGCAGTCCCCGCAGACTATCATGGAACACCGGGGAGCTGTTTTTT. Protein sequence: CASSPRRLSWNTGELFF. The chain carries TRBV6-2 or TRBV6-3 and TRBJ2-2, with a tentative D call TRBD2 (5 bases). V was cut by 5 bases and J by 1 base, with 17 bases left in between. Germline V gene lookup returns CDR1 MNHEY and CDR2 SVGEGT. This CDR3 spans 17 amino acids.

The CDR3: CASSPEERLAVLGEQYF. CDR3 bases: TGTGCCAGCAGCCCGGAGGAAAGACTAGCTGTTTTGGGCGAGCAGTACTTC. The V call is TRBV9, the J call TRBJ2-7; 7 bases are shared with TRBD2. The CDR3 runs to 17 residues. V lost 4 bases and J lost 6; bases outside the gene matches: 19. Germline CDR1 and CDR2: SGDLS and YYNGEE.

V gene TRBV7-2 combines with J gene TRBJ1-1; unclear D gene. The V gene's germline CDR1 is SGHTA and CDR2 FQGNSA. V lost 3 bases and J 0 bases, leaving 11 bases between the germline ends. The CDR3 is 15 amino acids. For the CDR3, the DNA is TGTGCCAGCAGCTTCGCTTTAGGGATGAACACTGAAGCTTTCTTT. The encoded protein is CASSFALGMNTEAFF.

This clonotype was detected many times. This rearrangement joins TRBV28 to TRBJ1-1; weak D call: TRBD1 (6 bases). The germline CDR1 and CDR2 sequences are MDHEN and SYDVKM. The length of the CDR3 is 13 residues. V was cut by 6 bases and J by 5 bases, with 13 bases left in between. The CDR3 loop is CASSLQGITEAFF. CDR3 DNA: TGTGCCAGCAGCTTGCAGGGGATTACTGAAGCTTTCTTT.

About this clonotype: A much larger clone is a single base away; this may be a read error. The V gene is TRBV2, the J gene TRBJ1-5; D unresolved. In germline, CDR1 is SNHLY, CDR2 FYNNEI. The CDR3 is 14 residues long. V was trimmed by 1 base and J by 4 bases, leaving 8 bases between them. The CDR3 region is CASSEGSLNQPQHF. CDR3 bases: TGTGCCAGCAGTGAAGGATCGTTAAATCAGCCCCAGCATTTT.

CDR3 in DNA: TGTGCCAGCAAACCGGGACTTTACACCGGGGAGCTGTTTTTT. Translated: CASKPGLYTGELFF. The gene calls are TRBV7-2 and TRBJ2-2, with D perhaps matching TRBD2 (6 bases). Trimming left V 7 bases short and J 3 bases short, with 12 bases between. Germline values: CDR1 SGHTA, CDR2 FQGNSA. The CDR3 contains 14 residues.

The chain is built from TRBV6-5 and TRBJ1-1; 10 bases map to TRBD1. The ends lost 2 bases at V and 3 bases at J; junction bases unmatched: 0. CDR1 is MNHEY, CDR2 SVGAGI, per germline. The CDR3 runs 14 residues. CDR3 coding DNA: TGTGCCAGCAGTTACGGGACAGGGGACACTGAAGCTTTCTTT. As protein: CASSYGTGDTEAFF.

The gene calls are TRBV3-1 and TRBJ2-7; tentative D call: TRBD1 (5 bases). Germline V gene lookup returns CDR1 LGHDT and CDR2 YNNKEL (reference sequence). Trimming took off 1 base at V and 2 bases at J, with 9 bases between the two ends. The CDR3 is 14 amino acids. This CDR3 is CASSQAGSAYEQYF. The CDR3 DNA sequence: TGTGCCAGCAGCCAAGCAGGGTCAGCCTACGAGCAGTACTTC.

In this sample, this clonotype turned up many times. J is TRBJ2-3 and V is TRBV4-1; the D gene is possibly TRBD1 (5 bases). CDR1 is MGHRA, CDR2 YSYEKL, per germline. The CDR3 runs to 16 residues. Trimming stripped 3 bases from V and 2 bases from J, with 15 bases between. CDR3 region: CASSHIGQKNTDTQYF. The DNA for the CDR3 is TGCGCCAGCAGCCATATAGGACAAAAAAACACAGATACGCAGTATTTT.

This clonotype showed up just a few times. The chain recombines TRBV9 with TRBJ1-1; possible D gene TRBD1, 5 bases. The germline V and J ends were trimmed by 0 bases and 1 base, with 10 bases remaining between them. Germline V gene lookup returns CDR1 SGDLS and CDR2 YYNGEE. CDR3 length: 15 residues. The DNA for the CDR3 is TGTGCCAGCAGCGTAGATCCCGGGGCGAACACTGAAGCTTTCTTT. As protein: CASSVDPGANTEAFF.

Worth noting for this clonotype: The junction and the germline gene differ at one end; a read error may be behind it. V is TRBV6-5 and J is TRBJ1-5; no clear D. The CDR3 has 13 residues. Germline V lookup: CDR1 MNHEY, CDR2 SVGAGI. The DNA of the CDR3 is TGTGCCAGCGGTTACTCCTCAGATCAGCCCCAGCATTTT. Encoded protein: CASGYSSDQPQHF.

This chain links TRBV10-3 with TRBJ2-7; D remains unclear. The CDR3 sequence is 14 residues long. Germline assignment: CDR1 ENHRY and CDR2 SYGVKD. Trimming removed 0 bases from V and 2 bases from J, with 8 bases in between. The CDR3 loop is CAISESQVTYEQYF. DNA for the CDR3: TGTGCCATCAGTGAGTCGCAGGTAACCTACGAGCAGTACTTC.

This clonotype was recorded many times. The chain links TRBV4-3 to TRBJ2-5; perhaps TRBD1 as D (5 bases). The ends were cut back, 4 bases at V and 5 bases at J, with 14 bases in the middle. CDR3 length: 14 residues. The germline V gene has CDR1 LGHNA and CDR2 YSLEER. The CDR3 reads CASSRGHPEETQYF. The CDR3 DNA is TGCGCCAGCAGCCGCGGACACCCTGAGGAGACCCAGTACTTC.

This clonotype came up a few times. This sequence joins TRBV5-6 and TRBJ2-7; 7 positions agree with TRBD2. V lost 2 bases, J lost 5 bases, and 10 bases stayed unmatched. The CDR3 is 15 amino acids. CDR1 is SGHDT, CDR2 YYEEEE, per germline. CDR3 nucleotides: TGTGCCAGCAGCTTTTTTTTAGGGAGGGGCCACGAGCAGTACTTC. It is translated as CASSFFLGRGHEQYF.